The entry below describes one T cell receptor (beta chain). The sample belongs to a study of blood T cell repertoires in COVID-19. About the study: Researchers got acute and convalescent COVID-19 samples from the United States, Italy and Spain.

In the original workflow: It was from reference gene primer amplification that nucleated cell counts were estimated. The data were produced by immunoSEQ multiplex PCR, yet TCRdb's version contains in-frame clones alone and is incomplete. The V and J calls and clone size are taken from that table; D and trimming were inferred from the DNA. The sample has 150,000 to 200,000 clones; 82% are singletons. The CDR3 runs 15 residues. Germline assignment: CDR1 SGHTA and CDR2 FQGNSA. V was cut by 5 bases and J by 2 bases, with 13 bases left in between. Input material: peripheral blood. The TCR was taken from a woman in her 70s with acute or convalescent COVID-19. This rearrangement joins TRBV7-2 to TRBJ1-3; weak D call: TRBD1 (6 bases). DNA for the CDR3: TGTGCCAGCAGCCAAACAGGGAGACCTGGAAACACCATATATTTT. As protein: CASSQTGRPGNTIYF.